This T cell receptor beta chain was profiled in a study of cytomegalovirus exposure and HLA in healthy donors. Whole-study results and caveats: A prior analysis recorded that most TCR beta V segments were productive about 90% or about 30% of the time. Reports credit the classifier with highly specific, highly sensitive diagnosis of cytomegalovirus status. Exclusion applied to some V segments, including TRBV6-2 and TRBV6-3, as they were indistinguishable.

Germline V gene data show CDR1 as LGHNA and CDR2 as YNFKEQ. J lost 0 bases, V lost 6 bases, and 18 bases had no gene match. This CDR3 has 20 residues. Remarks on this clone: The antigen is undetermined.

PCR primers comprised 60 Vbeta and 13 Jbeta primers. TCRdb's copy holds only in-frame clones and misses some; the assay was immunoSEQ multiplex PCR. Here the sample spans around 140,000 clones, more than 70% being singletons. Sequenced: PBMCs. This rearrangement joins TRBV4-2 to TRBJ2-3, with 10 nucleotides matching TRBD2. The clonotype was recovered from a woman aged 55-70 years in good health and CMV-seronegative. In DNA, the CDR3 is TGTGCCAGCAGAAGAACAATTTGGACTAGCGGAGGCGGGAGCACAGATACGCAGTATTTT. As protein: CASRRTIWTSGGGSTDTQYF.